In its sample, the clone carrying this T cell receptor beta chain was seen a few times. Its antigen remains unidentified. TCRdb reprocessed the 5' RACE reads with MiXCR, giving one entry per CDR3 protein. The profile shows about 130,000 distinct CDR3 sequences, around 7.9% of them singletons. This entry belongs to a study of CD8 T cells in ankylosing spondylitis. The study, taken as a whole, reports: What seemed typical of ankylosing spondylitis blood was a TCR beta motif built from roughly eight highly homologous variants.

CDR3 length: 15 amino acids. Germline-derived CDR1 and CDR2 are SEHNR and FQNEAQ (reference sequence). Trimming cost V 3 bases and J 3 bases, with 12 bases left between them. This sequence joins TRBV7-9 and TRBJ2-1, with D possibly TRBD1 on 6 matching bases. The source of this sequence is a female donor with ankylosing spondylitis or in good health (not recorded which). Sample: blood, either unsorted or a sorted T cell fraction (not recorded which). The CDR3 DNA reads as TGTGCCAGCAGCTTCGAGGGGGTAAGCTACAATGAGCAGTTCTTC. Amino acid sequence: CASSFEGVSYNEQFF.